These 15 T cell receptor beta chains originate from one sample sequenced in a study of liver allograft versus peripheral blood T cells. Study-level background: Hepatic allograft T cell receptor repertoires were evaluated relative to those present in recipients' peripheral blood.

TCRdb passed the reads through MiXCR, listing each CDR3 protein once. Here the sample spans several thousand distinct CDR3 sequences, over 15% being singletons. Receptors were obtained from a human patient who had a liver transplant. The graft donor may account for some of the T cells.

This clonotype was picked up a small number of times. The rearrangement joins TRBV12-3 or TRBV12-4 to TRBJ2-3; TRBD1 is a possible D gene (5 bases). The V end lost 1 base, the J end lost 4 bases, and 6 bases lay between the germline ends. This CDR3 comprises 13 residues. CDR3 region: CASSLVGPDTQYF. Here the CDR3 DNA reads TGTGCCAGCAGTTTAGTGGGGCCAGATACGCAGTATTTT.

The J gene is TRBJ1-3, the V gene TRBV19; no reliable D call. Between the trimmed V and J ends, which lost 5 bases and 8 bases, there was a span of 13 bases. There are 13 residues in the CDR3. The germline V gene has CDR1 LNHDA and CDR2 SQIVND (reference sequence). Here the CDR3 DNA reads TGTGCCAGTAGTTATCCTATCGGTGACACCATATATTTT. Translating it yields CASSYPIGDTIYF.

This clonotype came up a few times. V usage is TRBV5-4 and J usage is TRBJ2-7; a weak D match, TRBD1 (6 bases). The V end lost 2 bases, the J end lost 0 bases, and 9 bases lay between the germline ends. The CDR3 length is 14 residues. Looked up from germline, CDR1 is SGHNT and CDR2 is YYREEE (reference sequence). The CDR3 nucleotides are TGTGCCAGCAGCTTCGGGACACCCTCCTACGAGCAGTACTTC. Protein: CASSFGTPSYEQYF.

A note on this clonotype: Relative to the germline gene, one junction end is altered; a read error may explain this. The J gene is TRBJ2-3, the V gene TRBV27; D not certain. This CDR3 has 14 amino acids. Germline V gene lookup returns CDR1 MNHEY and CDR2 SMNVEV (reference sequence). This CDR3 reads CVSSLHPSRDTQYF. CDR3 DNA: TGTGTCAGCAGTTTACACCCAAGCCGGGATACGCAGTATTTT.

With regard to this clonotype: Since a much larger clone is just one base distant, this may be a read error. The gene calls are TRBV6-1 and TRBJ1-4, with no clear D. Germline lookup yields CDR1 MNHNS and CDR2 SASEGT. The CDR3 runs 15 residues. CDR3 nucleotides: TGTGCCAGCAGGCCCTCCAGGAAGACTAAAGAAAAACTGTTTTTT. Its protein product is CASRPSRKTKEKLFF.

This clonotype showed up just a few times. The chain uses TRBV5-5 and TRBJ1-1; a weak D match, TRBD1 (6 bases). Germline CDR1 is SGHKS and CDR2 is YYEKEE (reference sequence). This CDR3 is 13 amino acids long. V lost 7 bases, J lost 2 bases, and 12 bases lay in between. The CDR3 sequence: CASQGGPNTEAFF. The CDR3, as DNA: TGTGCCAGCCAAGGGGGGCCAAACACTGAAGCTTTCTTT.

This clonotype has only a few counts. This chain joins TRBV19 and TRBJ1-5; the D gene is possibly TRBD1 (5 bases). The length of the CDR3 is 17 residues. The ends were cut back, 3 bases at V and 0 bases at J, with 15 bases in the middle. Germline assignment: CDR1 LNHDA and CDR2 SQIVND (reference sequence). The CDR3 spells CASSIRGGDVSNQPQHF. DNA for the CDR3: TGTGCCAGTAGTATTAGGGGCGGGGACGTTAGCAATCAGCCCCAGCATTTT. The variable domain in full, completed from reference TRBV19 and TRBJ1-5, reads DGGITQSPKYLFRKEGQNVTLSCEQNLNHDAMYWYRQDPGQGLRLIYYSQIVNDFQKGDIAEGYSVSREKKESFPLTVTSAQKNPTAFYLCASSIRGGDVSNQPQHFGDGTRLSIL.

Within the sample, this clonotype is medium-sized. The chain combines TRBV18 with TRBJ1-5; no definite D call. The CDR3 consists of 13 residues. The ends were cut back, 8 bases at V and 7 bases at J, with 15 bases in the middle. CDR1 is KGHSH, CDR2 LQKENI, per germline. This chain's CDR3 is CASLEEGGQPQHF. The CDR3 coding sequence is TGTGCCAGCCTCGAAGAGGGCGGACAGCCCCAGCATTTT.

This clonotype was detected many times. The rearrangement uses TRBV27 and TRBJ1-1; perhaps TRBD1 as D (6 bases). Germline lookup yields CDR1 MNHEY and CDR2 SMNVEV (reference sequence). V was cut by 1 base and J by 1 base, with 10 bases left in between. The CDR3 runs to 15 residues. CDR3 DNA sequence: TGTGCCAGCAGTTTATTTTCAGGGGCGAACACTGAAGCTTTCTTT. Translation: CASSLFSGANTEAFF.

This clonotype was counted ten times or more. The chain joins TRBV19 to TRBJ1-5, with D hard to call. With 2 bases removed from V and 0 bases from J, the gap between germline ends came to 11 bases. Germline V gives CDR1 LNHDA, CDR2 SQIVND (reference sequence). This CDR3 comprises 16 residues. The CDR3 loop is CASSIILENSNQPQHF. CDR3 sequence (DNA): TGTGCCAGTAGTATAATCCTAGAAAATAGCAATCAGCCCCAGCATTTT.

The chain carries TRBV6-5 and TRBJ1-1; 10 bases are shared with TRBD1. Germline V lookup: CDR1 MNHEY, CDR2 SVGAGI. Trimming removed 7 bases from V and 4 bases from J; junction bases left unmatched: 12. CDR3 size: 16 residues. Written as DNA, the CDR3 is TGTGCCAGCAACCCGAGGGGACAGGGGTTAGGCACTGAAGCTTTCTTT. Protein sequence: CASNPRGQGLGTEAFF.

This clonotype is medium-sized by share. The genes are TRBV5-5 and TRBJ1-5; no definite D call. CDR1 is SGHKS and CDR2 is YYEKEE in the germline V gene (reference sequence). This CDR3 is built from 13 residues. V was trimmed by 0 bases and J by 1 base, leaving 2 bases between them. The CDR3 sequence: CASSLGSNQPQHF. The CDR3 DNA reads TGTGCCAGCAGCTTGGGGAGCAATCAGCCCCAGCATTTT. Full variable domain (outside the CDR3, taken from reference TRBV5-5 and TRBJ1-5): DAGVTQSPTHLIKTRGQQVTLRCSPISGHKSVSWYQQVLGQGPQFIFQYYEKEERGRGNFPDRFSARQFPNYSSELNVNALLLGDSALYLCASSLGSNQPQHFGDGTRLSIL.

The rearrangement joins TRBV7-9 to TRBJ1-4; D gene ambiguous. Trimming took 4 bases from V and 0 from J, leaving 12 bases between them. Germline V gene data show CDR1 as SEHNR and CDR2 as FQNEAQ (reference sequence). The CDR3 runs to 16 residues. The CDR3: CASSSPTQPTNEKLFF. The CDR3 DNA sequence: TGTGCCAGCAGCTCACCCACCCAACCAACTAATGAAAAACTGTTTTTT.

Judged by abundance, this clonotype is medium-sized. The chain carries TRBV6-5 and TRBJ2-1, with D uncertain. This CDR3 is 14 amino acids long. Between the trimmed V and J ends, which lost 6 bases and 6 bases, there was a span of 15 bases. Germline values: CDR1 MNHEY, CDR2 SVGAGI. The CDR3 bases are TGTGCCAGCAGGACCAGGACCGCTGCCAATGAGCAGTTCTTC. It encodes CASRTRTAANEQFF.

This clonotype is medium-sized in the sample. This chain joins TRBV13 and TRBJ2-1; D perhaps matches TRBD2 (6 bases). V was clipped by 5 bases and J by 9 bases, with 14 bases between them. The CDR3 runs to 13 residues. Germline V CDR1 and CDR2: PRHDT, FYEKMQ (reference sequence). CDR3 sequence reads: CASSPGGVGEQFF. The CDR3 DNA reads TGTGCCAGCAGCCCCGGGGGTGTCGGTGAGCAGTTCTTC.